Listed below are T cell receptor beta chains from one sample, sequenced in a study of type 1 and type 2 diabetes patients. Via MiXCR, TCRdb re-called the multiplex PCR reads, giving one row per CDR3 protein. The table includes under 300,000 distinct CDR3 sequences, around 50% detected once. The sample was peripheral blood mononuclear cells (PBMCs). Source of these receptors: a man younger than 30 with type 2 diabetes. CDR3s include the opening cysteine and the closing phenylalanine or tryptophan. A D gene is named only where the DNA matches it firmly. Some rows have no size entry. The others give once, few or many, or a class for an expanded clone.

TRBJ1-2,TRBV20-1,13,.,few,CSARNRANYGYTF,TGCAGTGCTAGGAACAGGGCTAACTATGGCTACACCTTC
TRBJ2-2,TRBV19,13,.,.,CASSIGGTGELFF,TGTGCCAGTAGTATAGGGGGGACCGGGGAGCTGTTTTTT
TRBJ2-2,TRBV7-2,17,.,.,CASSLGGVGVPTGELFF,TGTGCCAGCAGCTTAGGAGGGGTGGGAGTTCCCACCGGGGAGCTGTTTTTT
TRBJ2-3,TRBV15,15,.,once,CATSTRDSSTDTQYF,TGTGCCACCAGCACCCGAGACTCTAGCACAGATACGCAGTATTTT
TRBJ2-7,TRBV5-8,15,.,.,CASHTPRVGSYEQYF,TGTGCCAGCCATACCCCCAGGGTAGGTTCCTACGAGCAGTACTTC
TRBJ2-3,TRBV15,16,.,.,CATSRVGVWGPDTQYF,TGTGCCACCAGCAGAGTTGGGGTTTGGGGCCCAGATACGCAGTATTTT
TRBJ1-6,TRBV28,14,.,few,CASSLGRGLSPLHF,TGTGCCAGCAGTCTGGGTCGGGGTTTGTCACCCCTCCACTTT
TRBJ2-3,TRBV15,17,.,.,CATNSRRGGSRTDTQYF,TGTGCCACCAATAGCCGTCGGGGAGGCTCTCGTACCGATACGCAGTATTTT
TRBJ2-1,TRBV19,14,TRBD1,.,CASRGQGRFNEQFF,TGTGCCAGTAGGGGACAGGGCCGGTTCAATGAGCAGTTCTTC
TRBJ1-2,TRBV13,16,.,.,CASSSGVRALNYGYTF,TGTGCCAGCAGCTCCGGGGTCAGGGCCCTTAACTATGGCTACACCTTC
TRBJ1-2,TRBV27,14,.,.,CARRRVAPWVGYTF,TGTGCCAGGAGAAGGGTGGCTCCTTGGGTCGGCTACACCTTC
TRBJ1-5,TRBV19,18,TRBD1,.,CASSMGPFNRGTSQPQHF,TGTGCCAGTAGTATGGGGCCGTTCAACAGGGGCACTAGCCAGCCCCAGCATTTT
TRBJ1-2,TRBV19,16,.,.,CASNRGDTELYFGYTF,TGTGCCAGTAATAGAGGGGACACCGAACTATACTTTGGCTACACCTTC
TRBJ1-5,TRBV20-1,12,.,.,CSAWERNQPQHF,TGCAGTGCCTGGGAACGGAATCAGCCCCAGCATTTT
TRBJ2-7,TRBV7-6,15,.,few,CASSLGGGLSYEQYF,TGTGCCAGCAGCTTGGGTGGGGGTCTCTCCTACGAGCAGTACTTC
TRBJ1-5,TRBV30,11,.,.,CAWSSNQPQHF,TGTGCCTGGAGCAGCAATCAGCCCCAGCATTTT
TRBJ2-6,TRBV5-1,18,.,.,CASSLAASAPSGANVLTF,TGCGCCAGCAGCTTGGCCGCGTCGGCACCCTCTGGGGCCAACGTCCTGACTTTC
TRBJ2-5,TRBV10-3,13,.,.,CASSPGTKETQYF,TGTGCCAGCTCACCTGGGACGAAAGAGACCCAGTACTTC
TRBJ2-3,TRBV24-1,11,.,few,CATSFTDTQYF,TGTGCCACCAGCTTCACAGATACGCAGTATTTT
TRBJ1-1,TRBV5-1,14,TRBD1,few,CASSLVTGGTEAFF,TGCGCCAGCAGCTTGGTGACAGGGGGCACTGAAGCTTTCTTT
TRBJ2-3,TRBV7-2,15,.,.,CASSPSRRRSDTQYF,TGTGCCAGCAGCCCCTCGCGGAGGCGATCAGATACGCAGTATTTT